These T cell receptor beta chains were read from a single sample in a study of cytomegalovirus exposure and HLA in healthy donors. Here immunoSEQ multiplex PCR was the method, and the copy in TCRdb shows in-frame clones only, minus some. The sample contains 100,000 to 150,000 clones, about 79% of which appear only once. Sequencing used PBMCs. The receptors stem from a man aged 50-60 years in good health and CMV-seronegative. Each CDR3 is given with its conserved first and last residue. The D gene is left open where the match is weak.

>TRBJ1-2|.|TRBV5-4
CASTPQAGNYGYTF
TGTGCCAGCACCCCCCAGGCAGGCAACTATGGCTACACCTTC
>TRBJ2-5|TRBD1|TRBV9
CASSVSQGAQETQYF
TGTGCCAGCAGCGTATCCCAGGGGGCCCAAGAGACCCAGTACTTC
>TRBJ2-4|.|TRBV30
CAFGGTGGNIQYF
TGTGCCTTCGGGGGGACAGGCGGAAACATTCAGTACTTC
>TRBJ2-7|TRBD1|TRBV29-1
CSVGTGWDEQYF
TGCAGCGTGGGGACAGGGTGGGACGAGCAGTACTTC
>TRBJ2-3|.|TRBV4-3
CASSLQGGEGTDTQYF
TGCGCCAGCAGCCTCCAAGGCGGCGAAGGAACAGATACGCAGTATTTT
>TRBJ2-7|TRBD1|TRBV7-9
CASSTPGQGAYEQYF
TGTGCCAGCAGCACCCCGGGACAGGGGGCCTACGAGCAGTACTTC
>TRBJ1-6|TRBD1|TRBV18
CASRGQGWSPLHF
TGTGCCAGCCGAGGACAGGGGTGGTCACCCCTCCACTTT
>TRBJ2-7|TRBD1|TRBV19
CASSPGTGYYEQYF
TGTGCCAGTAGCCCCGGGACAGGATACTACGAGCAGTACTTC
>TRBJ2-5|.|TRBV6-1
CASSEGNRDLKTQYF
TGTGCCAGCAGTGAAGGGAACAGGGATTTGAAGACCCAGTACTTC
>TRBJ1-4|.|TRBV4-2
CASSQAITEKLFF
TGTGCCAGCAGCCAAGCTATCACGGAAAAACTGTTTTTT